A selection of T cell receptor beta chains follows, all from one sample in a study of T cell responses to AZD1222 COVID-19 vaccine. The repertoire was sequenced with immunoSEQ multiplex PCR; TCRdb's copy has only in-frame clones and lacks some. The repertoire holds over 40,000 clones, with around 85% as singletons. Sequencing used peripheral blood, obtained on day 0 of AZD1222 vaccination. The receptors come from an adult in good health. The CDR3 runs from the conserved cysteine through the conserved F or W. D genes are given only for firm matches. Expanded clones are given a class, and other clones once, few, many or no size at all.

TRBV7-9	TRBD1	TRBJ1-6	.	TGTGCCAGCAGCCCGGACAGGGCGGATTCACCCCTCCACTTT	CASSPDRADSPLHF
TRBV19	TRBD1	TRBJ1-1	.	TGTGCCAGTAGTTACAGGGGCACTGAAGCTTTCTTT	CASSYRGTEAFF
TRBV3-1/TRBV3-2	.	TRBJ1-5	.	TGTGCCAGCAGCCAAGGTCCCGTTAGCAATCAGCCCCAGCATTTT	CASSQGPVSNQPQHF
TRBV28	.	TRBJ1-5	.	TGTGCCAGCGACCGGAGAGCTAGCAATCAGCCCCAGCATTTT	CASDRRASNQPQHF
TRBV11-2	TRBD2	TRBJ2-1	.	TGTGCCAGCAGTCACCCGGGGACTAGCGGGAGGAGTATTGAATTCTCCTACAATGAGCAGTTCTTC	CASSHPGTSGRSIEFSYNEQFF
TRBV5-1	.	TRBJ1-2	.	TGCGCCAGCAGCCGACAGGACCCGAACTATGGCTACACCTTC	CASSRQDPNYGYTF
TRBV10-3	.	TRBJ2-7	.	TGTGCCATGGGTGGGGTGAGCGAGCAGTACTTC	CAMGGVSEQYF
TRBV28	TRBD1	TRBJ2-3	.	TGTGCCAGCAACGAGGACAGGGGACCCGGAGATACGCAGTATTTT	CASNEDRGPGDTQYF
TRBV7-8	.	TRBJ2-5	.	TGTGCCAGCAGCTTAGGGGACACCCCATACAGTGAAATGGCCCAGTACTTC	CASSLGDTPYSEMAQYF
TRBV18	TRBD1	TRBJ1-6	.	TGTGCCAGCTCACCAAGGGGACAGGGAAAGTCACCCCTCCACTTT	CASSPRGQGKSPLHF
TRBV12-3/TRBV12-4	.	TRBJ2-7	.	TGTGCCAGCACCCAGGGGCCCGACTACGAGCAGTACTTC	CASTQGPDYEQYF
TRBV5-1	.	TRBJ2-7	.	TGCGCCAGCAGCTTAGCCACGGGGGCGGATTCCTACGAGCAGTACTTC	CASSLATGADSYEQYF
TRBV9	TRBD1	TRBJ1-6	.	TGTGCCAGCAGCGCCACAGGGGGTCTCAATTCACCCCTCCACTTT	CASSATGGLNSPLHF
TRBV5-4	.	TRBJ2-1	.	TGTGCCAGCAGCTTGGACCTCGAAAGCTCCTACAATGAGCAGTTCTTC	CASSLDLESSYNEQFF
TRBV20-1	.	TRBJ2-3	.	TGCAGTGCTAGTCTCCGGCCCACAGATACGCAGTATTTT	CSASLRPTDTQYF
TRBV10-3	TRBD2	TRBJ2-7	.	TGTGCCATCAGTGGGGGGACTAGCGGGAGGGCCCCCCTCTCCTACGAGCAGTACTTC	CAISGGTSGRAPLSYEQYF
TRBV2	TRBD1	TRBJ2-7	.	TGTGCCAGCAGTGAAGCGGGGGACAGGGGCTCCTACGAGCAGTACTTC	CASSEAGDRGSYEQYF
TRBV2	.	TRBJ2-7	.	TGTGCCAGCAGTGAACTAGCGTTGACGTACGAGCAGTACTTC	CASSELALTYEQYF
TRBV5-1	.	TRBJ2-5	.	TGCGCCAGCAGAACGGGTGAGACCCAGTACTTC	CASRTGETQYF
TRBV19	TRBD2	TRBJ2-4	.	TGTGCCAGTAGTATCGGACTAGCGGGAGGCGAAAACATTCAGTACTTC	CASSIGLAGGENIQYF
TRBV24-1	TRBD2	TRBJ2-1	.	TGTGCCACCAGTGGGGTGAGCGGGGACTCCTACAATGAGCAGTTCTTC	CATSGVSGDSYNEQFF
TRBV19	.	TRBJ1-3	.	TGTGCCAGTAGTAGACCGGACGGATCTGGAAACACCATATATTTT	CASSRPDGSGNTIYF
TRBV27	TRBD1	TRBJ1-1	few	TGTGCCAGCAGAAACTACGACAGGGGGAACACTGAAGCTTTCTTT	CASRNYDRGNTEAFF
TRBV11-2	TRBD1	TRBJ2-7	.	TGTGCCAGCAGCCTAACTGGACAGGGGATTTTCGACGAGCAGTACTTC	CASSLTGQGIFDEQYF
TRBV29-1	.	TRBJ2-1	.	TGCAGCGCCGGGACTGCTGCCTACAATGAGCAGTTCTTC	CSAGTAAYNEQFF
TRBV19	TRBD1	TRBJ1-2	.	TGTGCCAGTAGAGGCAGGGGGCAAAATGGCTACACCTTC	CASRGRGQNGYTF
TRBV5-1	.	TRBJ2-5	.	TGCGCCAGCAGGATGCCCCCGGGCAGAGGGCGAGAGACCCAGTACTTC	CASRMPPGRGRETQYF
TRBV6-4	.	TRBJ2-1	.	TGTGCCAGCAGTGCCGAGAGTTCCTACAATGAGCAGTTCTTC	CASSAESSYNEQFF
TRBV6-2/TRBV6-3	.	TRBJ1-1	once	TGTGCCAGCAGCCGACGGCCAGACCTCCGGACCAATGAAGCTTTCTTT	CASSRRPDLRTNEAFF
TRBV7-2	TRBD2	TRBJ2-1	.	TGTGCCAGTACACCGGGACTAGCGGGAGCATATGAGCAGTTCTTC	CASTPGLAGAYEQFF
TRBV28	.	TRBJ1-3	.	TGTGCCAGCAGTCTCGAGACGCCGGGAAACACCATATATTTT	CASSLETPGNTIYF
TRBV6-5	.	TRBJ1-1	.	TGTGCCAGCAGTACCTTACATAACACTGAAGCTTTCTTT	CASSTLHNTEAFF
TRBV5-1	TRBD1	TRBJ1-2	.	TGCGCCAGCAGCCAGACAGGGGGCTATGGCTACACCTTC	CASSQTGGYGYTF
TRBV30	.	TRBJ2-1	.	TGTGCCTGGATGGCTGGCCAGGGCAATCAGTTCTTC	CAWMAGQGNQFF
TRBV7-2	.	TRBJ2-7	.	TGTGCCAGCAGTCCTTCACCAGGATCCTACGAGCAGTACTTC	CASSPSPGSYEQYF
TRBV28	.	TRBJ2-7	once	TGTGCCTGCCGGGGCAGTTCCTACGAGCAGTACTTC	CACRGSSYEQYF
TRBV18	.	TRBJ2-7	.	TGTGCCAGCTCAGTGGCAGGCCTGAGGGAGCAGTACTTC	CASSVAGLREQYF
TRBV6-2/TRBV6-3	.	TRBJ2-2	.	TGTGCCAGCAGTTACCCCAGGGCCGGGGAGCTGTTTTTT	CASSYPRAGELFF
TRBV9	TRBD2	TRBJ2-1	.	TGTGCCAGCAGCGCGGGACTAGCTGTTGTTGAGCAGTTCTTC	CASSAGLAVVEQFF
TRBV19	.	TRBJ1-6	few	TGTGCCAGTAGTATAGCTACAGAGAGATCACCCCTCCACTTT	CASSIATERSPLHF
TRBV5-1	.	TRBJ1-3	.	TGCGCCAGCAGCTTGGCGGCGGGGGCTGGAAACACCATATATTTT	CASSLAAGAGNTIYF
TRBV18	.	TRBJ1-5	.	TGTGCCAGCTCCCGCGACAGTGACAATCAGCCCCAGCATTTT	CASSRDSDNQPQHF
TRBV9	.	TRBJ2-1	.	TGTGCCAGCAGCGAAAGTGGTACGGCCAATGAGCAGTTCTTC	CASSESGTANEQFF
TRBV11-2	.	TRBJ2-3	.	TGTGCCAGCAGCTTAGTTGTGTCGTCAGATACGCAGTATTTT	CASSLVVSSDTQYF
TRBV5-4	.	TRBJ2-7	.	TGTGCCAGCAGCCTACAGGGCTCCGTTTCCTACGAGCAGTACTTC	CASSLQGSVSYEQYF
TRBV18	.	TRBJ2-3	.	TGTGCCAGCTCACAAGGTCAGGTCCAGGCAGATACGCAGTATTTT	CASSQGQVQADTQYF
TRBV30	TRBD2	TRBJ2-1	.	TGTGCCTGGGAACAACTAGCGGGAGTAAATGAGCAGTTCTTC	CAWEQLAGVNEQFF
TRBV5-1	.	TRBJ1-3	.	TGCGCCAGCAGCTTGGCCGGCACCGGCTCTGGAAACACCATATATTTT	CASSLAGTGSGNTIYF
TRBV6-5	TRBD1	TRBJ2-1	.	TGTGCCAGCAGTCCGGACAGGGGGCGACGTGAGCAGTTCTTC	CASSPDRGRREQFF